This T cell receptor beta chain came from a study of blood T cells in healthy people across ages (dated by TCRdb to between 2015 and 2016). The study in broad terms: In model experiments, template switching captured roughly one uniquely barcoded TCR beta cDNA molecule for every two T cells. Age-related changes in TCR beta repertoire diversity were measured in the study by deep sequencing normalized with unique cDNA molecular identifiers. Donors were grouped into four age groups: young (average roughly 17 years), middle-aged (under 40), aged (roughly 67) and long-lived (approximately 78). Two additional independent replicas of 1 million unique cDNA reads from the same blood draw were analyzed for two donors (one aged 18 to 29 and one aged 80 or older). Results and caveats for the whole study, not just this receptor: Observed TCR beta diversity correlated strongly with the percentage of naive T cells measured by flow cytometry. Observed TCR beta diversity per million T cells fell roughly linearly with age, and a significant reduction was already apparent by age around 39. Conclusive comparison of naive and antigen-experienced compartments was prevented by the profiling of bulk unsorted PBMCs. Estimates of total diversity from one million sequenced T cells were regarded as lower bounds and underestimates. Because donor CMV infection status was unknown, age-related changes in expanded clonotypes were potentially confounded. Compared with the aged group, more naive CD4+ T cells, fewer expanded clones and increased TCR diversity were shown by the long-lived group, suggesting age selection.

Turning to this clonotype: Its antigen remains undetermined. Qualities for individual bases were not recorded, and no much larger clone is one base off.

The donors were 40 or so Caucasian individuals from Russia, aged about 6 to 100 years, who were systemically healthy. Each donor gave around 9.9 milliliters of peripheral blood, collected into EDTA-treated Vacutainer tubes. PBMCs were isolated by Ficoll-Paque density-gradient centrifugation, with at least 7 million obtained per sample. Trizol reagent was used to extract total RNA from PBMCs, with at least 5 micrograms per sample. For every donor, flow cytometry on a PBMC aliquot measured the percentage of naive CD45RAhigh/CD27high T cells. Library construction relied on 5' RACE. TCRdb lists the instrument as Illumina HiSeq 2500. The second PCR ran for roughly 7 to 11 cycles and used a J-beta primer mix along with a sample-barcoded 5' primer. A unique molecular identifier was introduced onto each TCR beta cDNA molecule by a template-switch 5' adaptor carrying 12 random nucleotides. At least 2.5 million CDR3-containing paired-end reads were obtained from each sample. First-strand cDNA was synthesized from all RNA with the Mint cDNA synthesis kit, primed by a TRBC-specific oligonucleotide. After uracil-DNA glycosylase treatment, a first 18-cycle PCR used universal primers M1SS and BC2_uni_R on all cDNA. On the study's bioinformatics: For normalization, 1 million high-quality reads, each with a distinct molecular identifier, were randomly selected from each sample. Reads sharing molecular identifiers were discarded rather than binned into consensus sequences. MiTCR, with a Q25 quality threshold and the strictest error-elimination algorithm, was used for CDR3 identification, clonotype clustering and error correction. A nonparametric unseen species model with Euler transformation was used to estimate a lower bound on total TCR beta diversity. Clones were called with MiXCR by TCRdb after fastp trimmed the public reads at Q25, and only in-frame beta chains were retained. One record per CDR3 amino acid sequence lists the most common genes and DNA. V and J calls and clone size were set by TCRdb, not the authors. This sample lists more than 900,000 distinct CDR3 sequences; less than 25% were detected once. The leading ten clones occupy around 0.75% of the sample.

These records were also assigned to another study, of T cells of mothers and their children. Looking at the second paper: The donors were nine systemically healthy Caucasian individuals, made up of three mothers and their six children. cDNA synthesis consumed the entire amount of extracted RNA, loaded at 1.5 ug RNA in each 15 ul reaction. Sample barcodes and 2-4 random nucleotides were added via the M1S primer in the second PCR. Over 9 million TCR beta CDR3 reads came from each mother, compared with some 3 million reads from each child. In both related and unrelated pairs, thymic selection shapes the output of TCR recombination in a similar way, with inherited differences having only a minor effect. Related mother-child pairs always showed normalized repertoire overlap that was slightly higher than in unrelated mother-child pairs, though the difference was never significant. No persistent microchimeric T cell clones were found, with a detection sensitivity of 85 to 100 clones per million clonotypes. In the study, deep NGS was used to compare the TCR beta repertoires of mothers and children, and features distinguishing related mother-child pairs from unrelated individuals were sought. The mean age was roughly 36 +/- 4 years for the mothers and approximately 11 +/- 4 years for the children. After adapters were ligated using NEBNext reagents, the libraries underwent 100+100 nt paired-end sequencing on an Illumina HiSeq 2000. To prevent cross-contamination, the mother and child libraries were prepared a month apart and were sequenced in separate runs. Each donor had between about 450,000 and 2,200,000 distinct TCR beta clonotypes identified. Naive TCR beta clonotypes were estimated from low-frequency clonotypes matched to each donor's FACS-determined naive share, without sorting.

The sequence derives from a girl aged 2 to 10 in good health. Sample: blood.

CDR3 reads: CSALDRDLSYEQYF. The bases are TGCAGTGCTTTGGACAGGGACCTTTCCTACGAGCAGTACTTC. Rearrangement joined TRBV20-1 to TRBJ2-7, and TRBD1 aligns with 8 junction nucleotides. The germline V gene (reference sequence) specifies DFQATT as CDR1 and SNEGSKA as CDR2. V is trimmed back by 5 bases and J by 1 base, and the junction contains 7 bases that no gene match accounts for. The CDR3 holds 14 amino acids from the cysteine to the phenylalanine. Here the CDR3 DNA is all that survives: 42 bases in frame from base 1.